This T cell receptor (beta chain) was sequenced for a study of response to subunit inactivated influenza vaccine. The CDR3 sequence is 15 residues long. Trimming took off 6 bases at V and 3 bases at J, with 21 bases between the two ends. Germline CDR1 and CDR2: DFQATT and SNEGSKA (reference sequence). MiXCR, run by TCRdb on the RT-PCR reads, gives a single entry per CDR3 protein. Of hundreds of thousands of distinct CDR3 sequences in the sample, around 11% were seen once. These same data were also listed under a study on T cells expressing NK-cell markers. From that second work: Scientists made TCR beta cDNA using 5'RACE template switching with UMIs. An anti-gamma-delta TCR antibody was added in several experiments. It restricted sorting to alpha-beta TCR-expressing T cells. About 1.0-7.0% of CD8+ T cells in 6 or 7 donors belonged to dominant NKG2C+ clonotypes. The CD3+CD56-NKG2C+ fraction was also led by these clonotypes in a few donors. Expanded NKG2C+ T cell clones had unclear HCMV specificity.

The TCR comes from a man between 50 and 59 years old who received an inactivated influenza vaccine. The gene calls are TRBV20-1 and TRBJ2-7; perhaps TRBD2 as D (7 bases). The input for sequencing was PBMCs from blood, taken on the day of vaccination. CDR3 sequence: CSAQRSGGLYYEQYF. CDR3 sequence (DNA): TGCAGTGCGCAGCGATCGGGGGGCCTTTACTACGAGCAGTACTTC.